One sample yielded the 27 T cell receptor beta chains listed below, sequenced in a study of blood T cell repertoires in COVID-19. The data were produced by immunoSEQ multiplex PCR, yet TCRdb's version contains in-frame clones alone and is incomplete. The sample records fewer than 150,000 clones, approximately 86% being singletons. Source material: peripheral blood. All receptors derive from a woman between 50 and 59 years old who had recovered from COVID-19.

The rearrangement joins TRBV2 to TRBJ1-2, with 9 bases that match TRBD1. Germline assignment: CDR1 SNHLY and CDR2 FYNNEI. The CDR3 spans 13 residues. J was trimmed by 7 bases and V by 6 bases; bases with no gene match: 6. In DNA form, the CDR3 reads TGTGCCAGCAGAGTACAGGGGGCGGGTGGCTACACCTTC. Protein: CASRVQGAGGYTF.

CDR3 nucleotide sequence: TGTGCCAGCAGCTCTAACAGGGGGCGTCACCACGAGCAGTACTTC. Its translation is CASSSNRGRHHEQYF. The V call is TRBV13, the J call TRBJ2-7; 9 nucleotides line up with TRBD1. This CDR3 is 15 amino acids long. After removal of 4 bases from V and 5 bases from J, the junction contained 9 bases not matched to a gene. The V gene's germline CDR1 is PRHDT and CDR2 FYEKMQ (reference sequence).

The CDR3: CASSLSVPGPHNEQFF. In nucleotides, the CDR3 is TGTGCCAGCAGTTTATCAGTCCCTGGCCCCCACAATGAGCAGTTCTTC. The V and J genes are TRBV27 and TRBJ2-1; D is uncertain. CDR1 is MNHEY and CDR2 is SMNVEV in the germline V gene (reference sequence). This CDR3 is built from 16 residues. V was pared by 0 bases and J by 5 bases, with 14 bases between.

This chain connects TRBV3-1 (or the pseudogene TRBV3-2) to TRBJ1-2; 8 nucleotides agree with TRBD1. This CDR3 is 17 amino acids long. V lost 5 bases, J lost 0 bases, and 11 bases stayed unmatched. Germline CDR1 LGHDT, CDR2 YNNKEL (reference sequence). The CDR3 region is CASSTRDRRTTNYGYTF. CDR3 coding DNA: TGTGCCAGCAGCACCCGGGACAGGAGAACAACTAACTATGGCTACACCTTC.

This clone was counted between two and nine times. The chain uses TRBV30 and TRBJ1-6; 8 nucleotides match TRBD1. The CDR3 sequence is 14 residues long. CDR1 GTSNPN and CDR2 SVGIG come from the germline V gene (reference sequence). Trimming at V came to 4 bases and at J to 9 bases, leaving 8 bases not matched to a gene. CDR3 region: CAWTRTGQGSPLHF. CDR3 nucleotide sequence: TGTGCCTGGACCCGGACAGGGCAGGGTTCACCCCTCCACTTT.

The chain employs TRBV10-3 and TRBJ1-2; D perhaps matches TRBD1 (6 bases). Trimming cost V 7 bases and J 5 bases, with 11 bases left between them. CDR3 length: 12 amino acids. The germline gives CDR1 ENHRY, CDR2 SYGVKD. Here the CDR3 DNA reads TGTGCCATCACAGGGGAAGGATATGGCTACACCTTC. It translates to CAITGEGYGYTF.

Worth noting for this clone: The junction differs from germline at one of its ends, possibly a read error. The V gene is TRBV7-3, the J gene TRBJ1-5; TRBD1 matches at 9 bases. Germline V gene lookup returns CDR1 SGHTA and CDR2 FQGTGA. This CDR3 contains 15 residues. The CDR3 loop is CASRRQGVSSSAPAF. In DNA, the CDR3 is TGTGCCAGCAGGCGACAGGGGGTTTCGTCTTCAGCCCCAGCATTT. The full variable domain, its missing parts supplied by reference TRBV7-3 and TRBJ1-5, is GAGVSQTPSNKVTEKGKYVELRCDPISGHTALYWYRQSLGQGPEFLIYFQGTGAADDSGLPNDRFFAVRPEGSVSTLKIQRTERGDSAVYLCASRRQGVSSSAPAFGDGTRLSIL.

V and J are TRBV2 and TRBJ2-6, with TRBD1 identical over 7 bases. V was clipped by 3 bases and J by 3 bases; unmatched bases: 2. The CDR3 loop spans 15 amino acids. Germline-derived CDR1 and CDR2 are SNHLY and FYNNEI. The CDR3 DNA reads TGTGCCAGCAGTGAGACAGGGCTTGGGGCCAACGTCCTGACTTTC. This encodes CASSETGLGANVLTF. Drawing the rest from reference TRBV2 and TRBJ2-6, the complete variable domain is EPEVTQTPSHQVTQMGQEVILRCVPISNHLYFYWYRQILGQKVEFLVSFYNNEISEKSEIFDDQFSVERPDGSNFTLKIRSTKLEDSAMYFCASSETGLGANVLTFGAGSRLTVL.

The J gene is TRBJ2-7, the V gene TRBV11-3; 8 bases are a match to TRBD1. With 5 bases clipped from V and 6 bases from J, the junction kept 6 bases outside the gene matches. The CDR3 covers 13 residues. The germline CDR1 and CDR2 sequences are SGHNT and YENEEA. The CDR3 loop is CASSRQGLAEQYF. CDR3 sequence (DNA): TGTGCCAGCAGCCGACAGGGGCTGGCCGAGCAGTACTTC.

This chain links TRBV6-6 with TRBJ2-1, with 12 bases identical to TRBD2. CDR3 length: 20 amino acids. V shed 5 bases and J 0 bases; nucleotides not matched to a gene: 14. Germline CDR1 MNHNY, CDR2 SVGAGI (reference sequence). The chain's CDR3 is CASSPSSGRGLLRSYNEQFF. In DNA form, the CDR3 reads TGTGCCAGCAGTCCCTCTAGCGGGAGGGGCTTACTCCGCTCCTACAATGAGCAGTTCTTC.

The V call is TRBV5-1, the J call TRBJ2-7; 14 bases line up with TRBD2. The CDR3 has 17 amino acids. J was trimmed by 6 bases and V by 4 bases; bases with no gene match: 12. Germline V gene data show CDR1 as SGHRS and CDR2 as YFSETQ. CDR3 in DNA: TGCGCCAGCAGCGATCCCGGGACTAGCGGGAGACAGGCCGAGCAGTACTTC. Protein product: CASSDPGTSGRQAEQYF.

V gene TRBV4-1 combines with J gene TRBJ1-1; D is undetermined. The ends were cut back, 5 bases at V and 5 bases at J, with 15 bases in the middle. The CDR3 is 14 residues long. Germline CDR1 reads MGHRA; CDR2 reads YSYEKL. Written as DNA, the CDR3 is TGCGCCAGCAGCTCCGCCGCGGTCTCTACTGAAGCTTTCTTT. It yields the protein CASSSAAVSTEAFF.

This clone was detected once. This chain connects TRBV9 to TRBJ2-7, with 9 bases that match TRBD1. Per germline, CDR1 SGDLS and CDR2 YYNGEE. V was clipped by 3 bases and J by 1 base; unmatched bases: 5. This CDR3 is 15 amino acids long. CDR3 region: CASSGQGVWSYEQYF. For the CDR3, the DNA is TGTGCCAGCAGCGGACAGGGGGTCTGGTCCTACGAGCAGTACTTC.

This chain links TRBV24-1 with TRBJ2-1, with 8 bases that match TRBD2. The CDR3 spans 14 residues. V lost 3 bases, J lost 6 bases, and 3 bases stayed unmatched. From germline, CDR1 is KGHDR and CDR2 SFDVKD. The CDR3 region is CATSDPGRGNEQFF. CDR3 DNA sequence: TGTGCCACCAGTGATCCCGGGAGGGGCAATGAGCAGTTCTTC.

CDR3 sequence (DNA): TGTGCCAGCACCGGGGGCTACAATGAGCAGTTCTTC. Its translation: CASTGGYNEQFF. The V and J genes are TRBV6-5 and TRBJ2-1; a weak D match, TRBD2 (6 bases). The length of the CDR3 is 12 residues. Trimming cost V 7 bases and J 3 bases, with 7 bases left between them. Germline V lookup: CDR1 MNHEY, CDR2 SVGAGI.

This chain connects TRBV12-3 or TRBV12-4 to TRBJ2-1, with 9 bases that match TRBD2. This CDR3 has 13 residues. V trimming: 6 bases; J trimming: 8 bases; junction bases outside the gene matches: 5. This chain's CDR3 is CASSRGLAYEQFF. CDR3 sequence (DNA): TGTGCCAGCAGCCGCGGACTAGCGTATGAGCAGTTCTTC.

V and J are TRBV5-1 and TRBJ1-2; TRBD1 might be the D (6 bases). V was pared by 0 bases and J by 6 bases, with 15 bases between. Germline values: CDR1 SGHRS, CDR2 YFSETQ. The CDR3 is made up of 15 amino acids. The CDR3 region has the DNA TGCGCCAGCAGCTTGGGGGGGCGGGGGGAGAATGGCTACACCTTC. It is translated as CASSLGGRGENGYTF.

The chain recombines TRBV18 with TRBJ2-1; 14 nucleotides line up with TRBD2. V lost 3 bases and J lost 10; bases outside the gene matches: 8. Looked up from germline, CDR1 is KGHSH and CDR2 is LQKENI. This CDR3 spans 16 amino acids. The CDR3: CASSPRLAGGPGEQFF. DNA for the CDR3: TGTGCCAGCTCACCTCGACTAGCGGGAGGGCCGGGCGAGCAGTTCTTC.

CDR3 coding DNA: TGTGCCAGCAGTTTTCGGACAGGGGCCACCATATATTTT. This sequence encodes CASSFRTGATIYF. The chain uses TRBV12-3 or TRBV12-4 and TRBJ1-3, with TRBD1 identical over 9 bases. The CDR3 extends over 13 amino acids. V lost 3 bases and J lost 9; bases outside the gene matches: 3.

The rearrangement uses TRBV11-2 and TRBJ2-5; 9 bases are shared with TRBD2. Germline CDR1 is SGHAT and CDR2 is FQNNGV. The junction had 3 bases not matched to a gene; V was cut back by 1 base and J by 3 bases. The CDR3 is made up of 15 amino acids. The CDR3 coding sequence is TGTGCCAGCAGCTTAGGTGTAGCGGGAGAAGAGACCCAGTACTTC. Translated: CASSLGVAGEETQYF. Full variable domain (missing parts from reference TRBV11-2 and TRBJ2-5): EAGVAQSPRYKIIEKRQSVAFWCNPISGHATLYWYQQILGQGPKLLIQFQNNGVVDDSQLPKDRFSAERLKGVDSTLKIQPAKLEDSAVYLCASSLGVAGEETQYFGPGTRLLVL.

The genes are TRBV7-8 and TRBJ1-5; 9 nucleotides agree with TRBD1. Germline V lookup: CDR1 SGHVS, CDR2 FQNEAQ. Trimming at V came to 5 bases and at J to 4 bases, leaving 12 bases not matched to a gene. The CDR3 has 17 residues. The CDR3 region has the DNA TGTGCCAGCAGCCCAACCGGGACAGGGTCTATGAATCAGCCCCAGCATTTT. Its protein product is CASSPTGTGSMNQPQHF.

The rearrangement links TRBV28 to TRBJ1-3, with TRBD1 identical over 9 bases. Trimming removed 5 bases from V and 0 bases from J; junction bases left unmatched: 11. The CDR3 totals 18 residues. In germline, CDR1 is MDHEN, CDR2 SYDVKM. The CDR3 DNA reads as TGTGCCAGCAGTACGCCGGGACAGGGTGGGGTCTCTGGAAACACCATATATTTT. Its protein product is CASSTPGQGGVSGNTIYF.

The chain combines TRBV20-1 with TRBJ2-1; TRBD2 might be the D (5 bases). CDR3 length equals 11 residues. Germline V gene data show CDR1 as DFQATT and CDR2 as SNEGSKA (reference sequence). Trimming shortened V by 6 bases and J by 8 bases, and 11 bases separated the two germline ends. In DNA, the CDR3 is TGCAGTGCGAGGGCTCGTTATGAGCAGTTCTTC. Its protein is CSARARYEQFF.

As DNA, the CDR3 is TGCGCCAGCAGCGGTGTAGCAAGTGAGCAGTTCTTC. Encoded protein: CASSGVASEQFF. The chain has TRBV4-1 and TRBJ2-1; D not resolved. Trimming pared 5 bases from V and 9 bases from J, leaving 11 bases between. CDR3 size: 12 residues. The V gene's germline CDR1 is MGHRA and CDR2 YSYEKL.

This chain connects TRBV6-5 to TRBJ1-2, with D uncertain. Trimming removed 9 bases from V and 4 bases from J, with 6 bases in between. The CDR3 totals 10 residues. Germline V gene sequence: CDR1 MNHEY, CDR2 SVGAGI. This CDR3 reads CASRGYGYTF. In DNA form, the CDR3 reads TGTGCCAGTCGAGGCTATGGCTACACCTTC.

V gene TRBV28 combines with J gene TRBJ2-7; 10 bases are a match to TRBD1. J was trimmed by 2 bases and V by 5 bases; bases with no gene match: 9. The CDR3 covers 16 residues. Germline V gene data show CDR1 as MDHEN and CDR2 as SYDVKM. Written as DNA, the CDR3 is TGTGCCAGCAGTCTAGACTCCGGGACAGGGGCCTACGAGCAGTACTTC. It encodes CASSLDSGTGAYEQYF. The variable domain in full, with the rest retrieved from reference TRBV28 and TRBJ2-7, is DVKVTQSSRYLVKRTGEKVFLECVQDMDHENMFWYRQDPGLGLRLIYFSYDVKMKEKGDIPEGYSVSREKKERFSLILESASTNQTSMYLCASSLDSGTGAYEQYFGPGTRLTVT.

The J gene is TRBJ2-3, the V gene TRBV6-1; a possible D gene is TRBD1 (5 bases). Germline V gives CDR1 MNHNS, CDR2 SASEGT. The CDR3 is 13 amino acids. Trimming took 3 bases from V and 6 from J, leaving 10 bases between them. As DNA, the CDR3 is TGTGCCAGCAGTGACCCACAGGTGGATACGCAGTATTTT. Protein sequence: CASSDPQVDTQYF.